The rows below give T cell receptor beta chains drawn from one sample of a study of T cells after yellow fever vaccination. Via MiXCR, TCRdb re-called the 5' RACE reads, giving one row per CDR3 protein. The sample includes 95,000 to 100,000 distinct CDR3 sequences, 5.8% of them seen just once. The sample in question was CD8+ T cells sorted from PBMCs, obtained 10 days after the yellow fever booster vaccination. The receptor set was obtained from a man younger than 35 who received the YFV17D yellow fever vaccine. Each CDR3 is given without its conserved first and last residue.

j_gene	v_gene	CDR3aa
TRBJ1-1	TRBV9	ASSVGVMNTEAF
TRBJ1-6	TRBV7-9	ASSYTAGYYSPLH
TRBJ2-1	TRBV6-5	ASSYSPLVNEQF
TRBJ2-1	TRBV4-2	ASSPHIMVGGEQF
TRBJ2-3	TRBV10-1	ASSGDLEGQGSGISTDTQY
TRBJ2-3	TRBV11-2	ASSSPISGTDTQY
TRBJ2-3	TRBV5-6	ASSLLASGDTDTQY
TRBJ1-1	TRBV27	ASSLRQMNTEAF
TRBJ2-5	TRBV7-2	ASSLDLSGLQETQY
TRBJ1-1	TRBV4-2	ASSQVGERNTEAF
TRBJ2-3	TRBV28	ASSPALPSTDTQY
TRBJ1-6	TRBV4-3	ASSRGIPGDSPLH
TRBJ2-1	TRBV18	ASSLLGTRNNEQF
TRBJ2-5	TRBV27	ASSPDPLTGRETQY
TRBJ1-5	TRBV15	ATSRDWGGPTYSNQPQH
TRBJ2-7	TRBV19	ASSGGHEQY
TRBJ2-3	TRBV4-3	ASSQAVGWRRTTSTDTQY
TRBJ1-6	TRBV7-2	ASSLRGRGQSPLH
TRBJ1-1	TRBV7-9	ASSWTAEAF
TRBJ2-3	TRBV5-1	ASSLWGPTDTQY
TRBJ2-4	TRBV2	ASSEGVGLLDIQY
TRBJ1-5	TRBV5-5	ASSLWDSQPQH
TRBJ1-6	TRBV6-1	ASSDWGSGSPLH
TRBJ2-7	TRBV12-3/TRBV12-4	ASSLALRYEQY
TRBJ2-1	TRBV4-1	ASSPYQGRTDSSNEQF
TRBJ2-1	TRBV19	ASSIGLAGYNEQF
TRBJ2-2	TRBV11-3	ASSPRGAGELF
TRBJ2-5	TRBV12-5	ASGLKVDGGLAKTQY
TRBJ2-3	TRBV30	AWSLEGTQY
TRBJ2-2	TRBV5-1	ASSFTSPTNTGELF
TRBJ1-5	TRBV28	ASSQAWGLSNQPQH
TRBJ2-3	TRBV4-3	ASSQATDTQY
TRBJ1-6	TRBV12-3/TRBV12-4	ASSLSNSPLH
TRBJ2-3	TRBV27	ASSFPLGDTQY
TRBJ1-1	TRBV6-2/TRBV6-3	ASNAGTIESGTEAF
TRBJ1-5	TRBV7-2	ASSLDGGSNQPQH
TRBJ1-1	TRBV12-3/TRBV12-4	ASSSGDTEAF
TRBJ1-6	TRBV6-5	ASSYRSPGENSPLH
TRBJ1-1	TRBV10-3	AISAKGGVTEAF
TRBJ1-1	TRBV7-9	ASSPRGDRGVTEAF
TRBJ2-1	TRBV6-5	ASSYSGANNEQF
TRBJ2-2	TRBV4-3	ASSPLTAPPGFDTGELF
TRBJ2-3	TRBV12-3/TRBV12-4	ASSRAVTDTQY
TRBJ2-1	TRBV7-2	ASSSPPGLAGGAYNEQF
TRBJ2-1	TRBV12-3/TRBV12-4	ASRRPGGGSYNEQF
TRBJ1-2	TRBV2	ASSEAAGGPYGYT
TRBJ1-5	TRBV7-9	ASSLDRGVPQH
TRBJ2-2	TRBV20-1	SARVSGDSPNTGELF
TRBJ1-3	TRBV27	ASSWTGGLSGNTIY
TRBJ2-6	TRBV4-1	ASMLGGSGANVLT
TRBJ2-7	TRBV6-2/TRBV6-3	ASSYSGLGYEQY
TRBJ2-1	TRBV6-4	ASSPGGQGEYNEQF
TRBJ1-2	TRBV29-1	SVSPAGSTHTRYGYT
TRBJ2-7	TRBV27	ASSLSGTGVIFEQY
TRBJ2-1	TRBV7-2	ASSSLMRGAYNEQF
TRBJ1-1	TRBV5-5	ASSSLDRARGTEAF
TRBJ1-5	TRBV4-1	ASSHHVGQTNQPQH
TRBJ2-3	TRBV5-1	ASSFTEDTQY
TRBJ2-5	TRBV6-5	ASSFGNQETQY
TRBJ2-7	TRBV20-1	SARGGIRVPPPYEQY